The rows below give T cell receptor beta chains drawn from one sample of a study of spatial heterogeneity in lung cancer. TCRdb independently ran MiXCR on the 5' RACE reads; one entry per CDR3 protein. Among tens of thousands of distinct CDR3 sequences, 7.5% to 9.5% were seen once, and the ten largest hold 6.8%. The input for sequencing was PBMCs, taken at surgery. These receptors originate from a male donor with early-stage non-small cell lung cancer. The CDR3 runs from the conserved cysteine through the conserved F or W. A D gene is named only where the DNA matches it firmly. Clone size appears in some rows only: once, few, many, or a class for an expanded clone.

CDR3 protein	CDR3 DNA	V gene	CDR3 length	J gene	clone size	D gene
CASSPGTEDGYTF	TGCGCCAGCAGCCCCGGGACAGAGGATGGCTACACCTTC	TRBV5-1	13	TRBJ1-2	many	TRBD1
CSAVGLAGVVSYNEQFF	TGCAGTGCTGTGGGACTAGCGGGAGTTGTCTCCTACAATGAGCAGTTCTTC	TRBV20-1	17	TRBJ2-1	NA	TRBD2
CALHPGPLNTEAFF	TGTGCGCTTCACCCAGGGCCGCTGAACACTGAAGCTTTCTTT	TRBV6-6	14	TRBJ1-1	NA	NA
CASSETSADTQYF	TGTGCCAGCAGTGAGACCAGCGCAGATACGCAGTATTTT	TRBV6-1	13	TRBJ2-3	many	NA
CASSSFSGEQYYGYTF	TGTGCCAGCTCATCCTTTTCAGGGGAGCAGTACTATGGCTACACCTTC	TRBV18	16	TRBJ1-2	NA	NA
CASSSFYFTGELFF	TGTGCCAGCAGCTCCTTTTATTTCACCGGGGAGCTGTTTTTT	TRBV5-6	14	TRBJ2-2	many	NA
CASSYDRLVGLSGNTIYF	TGTGCCAGCAGTTACGATCGGCTAGTTGGCTTGTCTGGAAACACCATATATTTT	TRBV6-5	18	TRBJ1-3	few	NA
CASSLSGFWQLDEQFF	TGTGCCAGCAGTTTATCCGGTTTCTGGCAATTAGATGAGCAGTTCTTC	TRBV27	16	TRBJ2-1	many	NA
CASSSAAGQGLVDGYTF	TGTGCCAGCAGTTCCGCCGCGGGACAGGGTTTAGTAGATGGCTACACCTTC	TRBV6-5	17	TRBJ1-2	many	TRBD1
CSAKGPGTIAYEQYF	TGCAGTGCTAAGGGCCCCGGGACAATAGCGTACGAGCAGTACTTC	TRBV20-1	15	TRBJ2-7	many	NA
CSARMGGGDTEAFF	TGCAGTGCTCGGATGGGGGGTGGGGACACTGAAGCTTTCTTT	TRBV20-1	14	TRBJ1-1	NA	NA
CASSPTNPQLRANTEAFF	TGTGCCAGCAGCCCCACAAACCCGCAACTGAGGGCGAACACTGAAGCTTTCTTT	TRBV7-3	18	TRBJ1-1	many	NA
CASSPLLQGITEAFF	TGTGCCAGCAGCCCCCTCCTACAGGGGATCACTGAAGCTTTCTTT	TRBV12-3/TRBV12-4	15	TRBJ1-1	many	TRBD1
CASSDLLDPSRDGYTF	TGTGCCAGCAGCGACCTGTTGGACCCTTCTCGGGATGGCTACACCTTC	TRBV21-1	16	TRBJ1-2	many	NA